Listed below are T cell receptor beta chains from one sample, sequenced in a study of blood T cell repertoires in COVID-19. Clones were read by immunoSEQ multiplex PCR, and TCRdb kept only the in-frame ones, dropping some. In the table there are about 97,000 clones, approximately 88% of which are singletons. The sequencing input was peripheral blood. All receptors come from a human donor in a cohort sampled during active COVID-19. Each CDR3 is given with its conserved first and last residue. The D gene is left open where the match is weak. Clone size is shown for a subset of rows, as once, few, many or a class of expanded clone.

TRBJ2-5 TRBV21-1 - - TGTGCCAGCAGCAAACCCCCCGCAGGGGTCGACCAAGAGACCCAGTACTTC CASSKPPAGVDQETQYF
TRBJ2-1 TRBV6-6 - - TGTGCCAGCAGTGAGTACCGGGGGGCCCGGAATGAGCAGTTCTTC CASSEYRGARNEQFF
TRBJ2-2 TRBV2 - - TGTGCCAGCCAGCCTGGGGTCCTACGGGGCACCGGGGAGCTGTTTTTT CASQPGVLRGTGELFF
TRBJ2-6 TRBV2 - TRBD1 TGTGCCAGCAACCGACAGGGCTCTGGGGCCAACGTCCTGACTTTC CASNRQGSGANVLTF
TRBJ2-7 TRBV6-5 - TRBD1 TGTGCCAGCAGTCGCGGACAGGCTACCTACGAGCAGTACTTC CASSRGQATYEQYF
TRBJ2-7 TRBV28 - - TGTGCCAGCATCAGGGACTTTAGTACCTACGAGCAGTACTTC CASIRDFSTYEQYF
TRBJ2-7 TRBV7-2 - - TGTGCCAGCAGCTTCGCTGGGACAAACGAGCAGTACTTC CASSFAGTNEQYF
TRBJ2-5 TRBV7-2 - TRBD2 TGTGCCAGCAGCTTAGTTAGCGGGTCGTGGGAGACCCAGTACTTC CASSLVSGSWETQYF
TRBJ2-1 TRBV7-9 - TRBD1 TGTGCCAGCAGCCCGGGACAGGGCCGCGGAGATGAGCAGTTCTTC CASSPGQGRGDEQFF
TRBJ2-1 TRBV28 - TRBD1 TGTGCCAGTACAGGGGCCCATTACTACAATGAGCAGTTCTTC CASTGAHYYNEQFF
TRBJ2-3 TRBV7-9 - - TGTGCCAGCAGCCGAGCCACAGATACGCAGTATTTT CASSRATDTQYF
TRBJ2-3 TRBV18 - - TGTGCCAGCTCACAAACGGGGCGGGGTCTCCTCGTAGATACGCAGTATTTT CASSQTGRGLLVDTQYF
TRBJ2-5 TRBV5-1 - TRBD2 TGCGCCAGCATCCGGGGGGCTAGCGGGGGCGAGACCCAGTACTTC CASIRGASGGETQYF
TRBJ2-1 TRBV5-1 - TRBD2 TGCGCCAGCAGCCCGGGGACTAGCGGGGTTCGAGAGCAGTTCTTC CASSPGTSGVREQFF
TRBJ2-3 TRBV7-6 - - TGTGCCAGCAGCCCCCTGGTAGCGACGGTCTCGGATACGCAGTATTTT CASSPLVATVSDTQYF
TRBJ2-2 TRBV7-9 - - TGTGCCAGCAGCTTAGCTGCCAGTTACGGGGAGCTGTTTTTT CASSLAASYGELFF
TRBJ2-3 TRBV18 - TRBD1 TGTGCCAGCTCACCGGTGGTAGGGGGCAATTCAGATACGCAGTATTTT CASSPVVGGNSDTQYF
TRBJ1-5 TRBV12-3/TRBV12-4 - - TGTGCCAGCAAGCACAGCGGGAATCAGCCCCAGCATTTT CASKHSGNQPQHF
TRBJ1-6 TRBV30 once TRBD1 TGTGCCTGGACCTCGGACAGGAGCTCCTATAATTCACCCCTCCACTTT CAWTSDRSSYNSPLHF
TRBJ2-3 TRBV6-6 - - TGTGCCAGCAGTTACCCTACCGGTAGCACAGATACGCAGTATTTT CASSYPTGSTDTQYF
TRBJ1-6 TRBV7-2 - - TGTGCCAGCAGCTTAGATCCAGGGTATTCACCCCTCCACTTT CASSLDPGYSPLHF
TRBJ1-5 TRBV4-1 few - TGCGCCAGCAGCCAAGATAAGGGCGGGGGGAGGAAGAATCAGCCCCAGCATTTT CASSQDKGGGRKNQPQHF
TRBJ2-3 TRBV7-2 - - TGTGCCAGCAGCCCCCGGGACTCCACAGATACGCAGTATTTT CASSPRDSTDTQYF
TRBJ1-5 TRBV10-3 - - TGTGCCATCGGCCAGGCGGGGGGTCAGCCCCAGCATTTT CAIGQAGGQPQHF
TRBJ2-1 TRBV14 - TRBD1 TGTGCCAGCAGCCCGCAAGACAGGGGGAATGAGCAGTTCTTC CASSPQDRGNEQFF
TRBJ2-7 TRBV5-1 many TRBD1 TGCGCCAGCAGCTTGGCCCCCCGGACAGGGAACGAGCAGTACTTC CASSLAPRTGNEQYF
TRBJ2-7 TRBV28 - - TGTGCCAGCAGTTTACTATCTTGGCGGTTACTCAGCAACCTATCCTACGAGCAGTACTTC CASSLLSWRLLSNLSYEQYF
TRBJ1-2 TRBV19 once - TGTGCCAGTAGTACAGGGAGGTGGGGCTACACCTTC CASSTGRWGYTF
TRBJ1-2 TRBV12-3/TRBV12-4 - TRBD1 TGTGCCAGCAGGGTGACAGGGAACTATGGCTACACCTTC CASRVTGNYGYTF
TRBJ2-3 TRBV21-1 - - TGTGCCAGCAGCAACTTTCGACTAGCGGGGACCACAGATACGCAGTATTTT CASSNFRLAGTTDTQYF
TRBJ2-7 TRBV7-8 - TRBD1 TGTGCCAGCAGCTTAGACCAGCAGGGGGTGGCCTACGAGCAGTACTTC CASSLDQQGVAYEQYF
TRBJ1-2 TRBV4-3 - - TGCGCCAGCAGCCACGCGACAGACAGGAGGTATGGCTACACCTTC CASSHATDRRYGYTF
TRBJ2-1 TRBV7-6 - TRBD2 TGTGCCAGCAGCCCGACTAGCGGGGGGGATCTTGAGCAGTTCTTC CASSPTSGGDLEQFF
TRBJ1-1 TRBV18 - TRBD1 TGTGCCAGCTCACAGGAGGGACAGGGCGTCACTGAAGCTTTCTTT CASSQEGQGVTEAFF
TRBJ1-1 TRBV6-2/TRBV6-3 - - TGTGCCAGCAGTCTAGTCCCGGGACACGGAAACACTGAAGCTTTCTTT CASSLVPGHGNTEAFF
TRBJ2-7 TRBV27 - - TGTGCCAGCAGTTCAACAGGGAGGGCTCCCTACGAGCAGTACTTC CASSSTGRAPYEQYF
TRBJ2-7 TRBV3-1/TRBV3-2 - - TGTGCCAGCAGCCAGGGACTTCACGAGCAGTACTTC CASSQGLHEQYF
TRBJ2-3 TRBV20-1 - TRBD2 TGCAGTGCTAGTGTACTAGCGGGGGGGCAGGAAGATACGCAGTATTTT CSASVLAGGQEDTQYF
TRBJ2-5 TRBV5-1 - - TGCGCCAGCAGCTCCGGACAGCCCAAAGAGACCCAGTACTTC CASSSGQPKETQYF
TRBJ2-2 TRBV5-1 - TRBD1 TGCGCCTCCAACCGGGACAGTAACACCGGGGAGCTGTTTTTT CASNRDSNTGELFF
TRBJ2-7 TRBV5-1 - - TGCGCCAGCAGCTTGGAGCGGCAGTACGAGCAGTACTTC CASSLERQYEQYF
TRBJ2-7 TRBV9 - - TGTGCCAGCAGCGTAGAAGTCAGCTCCTACGAGCAGTACTTC CASSVEVSSYEQYF
TRBJ1-5 TRBV12-3/TRBV12-4 few TRBD1 TGTGCCAGCGCCGGCACAGGGGGACAGCCCCAGCATTTT CASAGTGGQPQHF
TRBJ2-7 TRBV10-3 - - TGTGCCACCCGGGGTCCGGGGGACGGGTTTTACGAGCAGTACTTC CATRGPGDGFYEQYF
TRBJ1-6 TRBV12-3/TRBV12-4 - - TGTGCCAGCAGCCTTTACAGGGACTCACCCCTCCACTTT CASSLYRDSPLHF
TRBJ2-3 TRBV28 - - TGTGCCAGCACCCTGGCGGGCCGCGCAGATACGCAGTATTTT CASTLAGRADTQYF
TRBJ2-3 TRBV6-5 - TRBD2 TGTGCCAGCTCTGGGCAGGGAGGGCCAGATACGCAGTATTTT CASSGQGGPDTQYF
TRBJ2-5 TRBV14 - - TGTGCCAGCAGCCGTAGAACCGGGCTTGCGGGGGAGACCCAGTACTTC CASSRRTGLAGETQYF
TRBJ2-1 TRBV5-6 - - TGTGCCAGCAGCTTGATGGGGGGGCCTGAGCAGTTCTTC CASSLMGGPEQFF
TRBJ2-4 TRBV6-5 once - TGTGCCAGCAGTCCGCCAGGTACCAAAAACATTCAGTACTTC CASSPPGTKNIQYF
TRBJ1-2 TRBV7-8 - TRBD1 TGTGCCAGCAGCCGCGGACAGGGCAACTATGGCTACACCTTC CASSRGQGNYGYTF
TRBJ1-3 TRBV6-1 - TRBD1 TGTGCCAGCAGTGAAGCGGGACAGTCCTCTGGAAACACCATATATTTT CASSEAGQSSGNTIYF
TRBJ2-2 TRBV7-3 - - TGTGCCAGCAGCTCCCACAGGGTCGCGAACACCGGGGAGCTGTTTTTT CASSSHRVANTGELFF
TRBJ2-3 TRBV5-1 - - TGCGCCAGCAGCTTATCTCCCGCGGGGACGGGAGATACGCAGTATTTT CASSLSPAGTGDTQYF
TRBJ1-1 TRBV9 - TRBD1 TGTGCCAGCAGCGCATGGGACAGGGGACCCACTGAAGCTTTCTTT CASSAWDRGPTEAFF
TRBJ1-5 TRBV6-5 - - TGTGCCAGCGGGCAGGTCAATAGCAATCAGCCCCAGCATTTT CASGQVNSNQPQHF
TRBJ1-4 TRBV7-9 - - TGTGCCAGCAGCTTATTGGGGTCGGGAGGTGAAAAACTGTTTTTT CASSLLGSGGEKLFF
TRBJ1-1 TRBV9 once - TGTGCCAGCAGCCCTTGGGAGGGAGAAGCTTTCTTT CASSPWEGEAFF
TRBJ1-6 TRBV18 - TRBD1 TGTGCCAGCTCCCTCGACAGGGTTAATTCACCCCTCCACTTT CASSLDRVNSPLHF